Listed below are T cell receptor beta chains from one sample, sequenced in a study of shared clonotypes between healthy human individuals. Method: immunoSEQ multiplex PCR; TCRdb's copy keeps in-frame clones and lacks some. The profile shows 400,000 to 600,000 clones, roughly 79% of them singletons. The sequenced sample was PBMCs. The receptors come from a middle-aged woman in good health. Some clones in this sample may be carry-over from other donors' samples. Each CDR3 is given without its conserved first and last residue. Clone sizes are given selectively: once, few, many, or a class where the clone is expanded.

clone size: -; V gene: TRBV15; CDR3 length: 15; CDR3 protein: ATSRDSASRPYNEQF
clone size: -; V gene: TRBV7-9; CDR3 length: 10; CDR3 protein: ASSLALGAAF
clone size: once; V gene: TRBV4-1; CDR3 length: 13; CDR3 protein: ASSPRLANTGELF
clone size: once; V gene: TRBV12-5; CDR3 length: 14; CDR3 protein: ASGFSGGIGAGELF
clone size: -; V gene: TRBV6-5; CDR3 length: 13; CDR3 protein: ASSYSPQGGYEQY
clone size: once; V gene: TRBV19; CDR3 length: 14; CDR3 protein: ASSPKGRRSYNEQF
clone size: -; V gene: TRBV29-1; CDR3 length: 9; CDR3 protein: SVAGTDTQY
clone size: -; V gene: TRBV5-6; CDR3 length: 13; CDR3 protein: ASSLGGRSLDEQF
clone size: -; V gene: TRBV2; CDR3 length: 11; CDR3 protein: ASSEREYNEQF
clone size: few; V gene: TRBV6-1; CDR3 length: 12; CDR3 protein: ATALRDRGYEQY
clone size: -; V gene: TRBV10-3; CDR3 length: 12; CDR3 protein: AISEGRGGETQY
clone size: -; V gene: TRBV28; CDR3 length: 14; CDR3 protein: ASYHGGTVANTEAF
clone size: -; V gene: TRBV19; CDR3 length: 13; CDR3 protein: ASSMPRQGSYGYT
clone size: -; V gene: TRBV19; CDR3 length: 12; CDR3 protein: ASSSDRAGQPQH
clone size: -; V gene: TRBV19; CDR3 length: 15; CDR3 protein: ASSPDSTGTRGYGYT
clone size: -; V gene: TRBV2; CDR3 length: 14; CDR3 protein: ASSADRAWTKNIQY